The clone carrying this T cell receptor (beta chain) was seen a few times. Antigen unknown. The source of the sample is a study of sequential checkpoint blockade in melanoma. Study-wide context: TCRβ was sequenced from DNA of some 89 pretreatment tumors. Study-level results: For nivolumab-first patients, baseline tumor clonality was associated with response.

This CDR3 contains 12 residues. Germline CDR1 reads SGDLS; CDR2 reads YYNGEE. The V gene end was trimmed by 5 bases and the J gene end by 7 bases; junction bases not matched to a gene: 5. Using immunoSEQ multiplex PCR, the repertoire was profiled, and TCRdb retains in-frame clones only, with some absent. The sample yields more than 6,500 clones, 20% to 25% seen once. Treatment here: randomized to nivolumab then ipilimumab (arm A) or the reverse (arm B). The chain is built from TRBV9 and TRBJ2-7; 8 bases line up with TRBD1. The material sequenced was tumor tissue (inferred from file names), taken from a patient given nivolumab and ipilimumab in sequence. This TCR came from a human donor with melanoma. The CDR3 DNA follows: TGTGCCAGCAGTTGGACAGGGCGAGAGCAGTACTTC. Translation: CASSWTGREQYF.